Below, one TCR beta chain is given with its context. Time point reported: recipient sample about 28 days before transplant, after cytoreduction. This sample was included in a study of T cell clonotyping in hematopoietic cell transplantation. CDR3 length equals 14 residues. Germline V gene data show CDR1 as ENHRY and CDR2 as SYGVKD. V gave up 6 bases and J gave up 6 bases, with 18 bases separating them. TCRdb keeps only in-frame clones here, not all; method: immunoSEQ multiplex PCR. The repertoire holds tens of thousands of clones, with 65% to 90% as singletons. The V call is TRBV10-3, the J call TRBJ2-7; D may correspond to TRBD1 or TRBD2 (6 bases each). This clonotype was sampled from a man aged 55-75 years with biphenotypic leukemia. Some clones in this sample may be carry-over from other donors' samples. Sequenced material: peripheral blood mononuclear cells, taken before stem cell transplant. The CDR3 sequence is CAISQDRLGGEQYF. CDR3 nucleotides: TGTGCCATCAGCCAAGACAGGTTGGGGGGCGAGCAGTACTTC.